The next 30 T cell receptor beta chains were all read from a single sample in a study of shared clonotypes between healthy human individuals. Method: immunoSEQ multiplex PCR; TCRdb's copy keeps in-frame clones and lacks some. The sample lists 700,000 or so clones; about three quarters were seen once. Sequenced material: memory CD4+ T cells sorted from blood. Subset reported: CD45RA-negative fraction. The receptors come from a woman in her twenties or thirties in good health.

This chain uses TRBV27 with TRBJ2-7; 10 bases are shared with TRBD2. Trimming at V came to 5 bases and at J to 2 bases, leaving 6 bases not matched to a gene. Germline CDR1 and CDR2: MNHEY and SMNVEV (reference sequence). This CDR3 spans 15 amino acids. This chain's CDR3 is CASSPSGSTPYEQYF. In DNA, the CDR3 is TGTGCCAGCAGTCCTAGCGGGAGTACCCCCTACGAGCAGTACTTC.

The chain carries TRBV27 and TRBJ2-1, with TRBD1 matching over 7 bases. CDR1 and CDR2 from the germline V gene are MNHEY and SMNVEV (reference sequence). The CDR3 extends over 15 amino acids. The V gene end was trimmed by 6 bases and the J gene end by 3 bases; junction bases not matched to a gene: 8. The chain's CDR3 is CASSPRGTIYNEQFF. The CDR3, as DNA: TGTGCCAGCAGCCCCAGGGGGACGATCTACAATGAGCAGTTCTTC.

This chain links TRBV7-2 with TRBJ1-1; D is possibly TRBD1 (6 bases). The germline V gene encodes CDR1 SGHTA and CDR2 FQGNSA. Deletions cut 0 bases from V and 2 bases from J, with 10 bases between. This CDR3 region has 15 residues. CDR3: CASSLATGLNTEAFF. The CDR3 DNA sequence: TGTGCCAGCAGCTTAGCTACAGGGCTTAACACTGAAGCTTTCTTT.

The chain has TRBV2 and TRBJ1-4, with no clear D. The germline gives CDR1 SNHLY, CDR2 FYNNEI. The CDR3 runs 13 residues. Trimming stripped 4 bases from V and 4 bases from J, with 7 bases between. As DNA, the CDR3 is TGTGCCAGCAGTGTAGGCCTTAATGAAAAACTGTTTTTT. Translating it yields CASSVGLNEKLFF.

This clone was seen only once. Other DNA sequences in this specimen translate into the identical CDR3. The CDR3 bases are TGTGCCAGTAGCCTCCGGGACAGGGAGTACAATGAGCAGTTCTTC. Protein product: CASSLRDREYNEQFF. The rearrangement links TRBV19 to TRBJ2-1; 9 bases are shared with TRBD1. Germline lookup yields CDR1 LNHDA and CDR2 SQIVND (reference sequence). The CDR3 loop spans 15 amino acids. Trimming took 6 bases from V and 4 from J; bases not matched to a gene: 7. Full variable domain (remainder filled in from reference TRBV19 and TRBJ2-1): DGGITQSPKYLFRKEGQNVTLSCEQNLNHDAMYWYRQDPGQGLRLIYYSQIVNDFQKGDIAEGYSVSREKKESFPLTVTSAQKNPTAFYLCASSLRDREYNEQFFGPGTRLTVL.

The table lists this clone with a few counts. This chain uses TRBV4-1 with TRBJ2-3, with a possible D match to TRBD1 (6 bases). Germline V gene data show CDR1 as MGHRA and CDR2 as YSYEKL. Trimming took off 3 bases at V and 0 bases at J, with 13 bases between the two ends. The CDR3 runs 16 residues. CDR3 DNA sequence: TGCGCCAGCAGCCAGTCACAGGGAATAAGCACAGATACGCAGTATTTT. This sequence encodes CASSQSQGISTDTQYF.

V usage is TRBV5-5 and J usage is TRBJ1-5; D gene uncertain. There are 13 residues in the CDR3. The V end was cut by 2 bases, the J end by 0 bases, with 3 bases between. The V gene's germline CDR1 is SGHKS and CDR2 YYEKEE (reference sequence). The CDR3 sequence: CASSFFSNQPQHF. The CDR3 coding sequence is TGTGCCAGCAGCTTCTTTAGCAATCAGCCCCAGCATTTT.

CDR3 in amino acids: CASSFTGRDNEQFF. The CDR3 bases are TGTGCCAGCAGTTTCACAGGGAGAGACAATGAGCAGTTCTTC. This sequence joins TRBV28 and TRBJ2-1; possible D gene TRBD1, 6 bases. V was shortened by 3 bases and J by 5 bases, with 11 bases between the two germline ends. The CDR3 runs 14 residues. Germline V gene sequence: CDR1 MDHEN, CDR2 SYDVKM.

The V call is TRBV19, the J call TRBJ2-7, with 8 bases aligning to TRBD1. The CDR3 is 15 amino acids. Germline-derived CDR1 and CDR2 are LNHDA and SQIVND (reference sequence). V dropped 3 bases and J dropped 2; count of bases not matched to a gene: 6. As DNA, the CDR3 is TGTGCCAGTAGTATGATACAGGGGGGAACCTACGAGCAGTACTTC. This sequence encodes CASSMIQGGTYEQYF.

This chain uses TRBV5-1 with TRBJ2-3; maybe TRBD1 (7 bases). The CDR3 contains 15 residues. Germline V gene lookup returns CDR1 SGHRS and CDR2 YFSETQ. V was clipped by 2 bases and J by 3 bases, with 13 bases between them. CDR3 loop: CASSLRQGGTDTQYF. The CDR3 DNA reads as TGCGCCAGCAGCTTAAGACAGGGAGGTACAGATACGCAGTATTTT.

The chain carries TRBV19 and TRBJ2-7; the D gene is possibly TRBD1 (5 bases). Trimming removed 4 bases at V and 5 bases at J, with 15 bases between. Germline assignment: CDR1 LNHDA and CDR2 SQIVND (reference sequence). CDR3 length: 14 amino acids. The CDR3 loop is CASSNRLVRDEQYF. The CDR3 DNA is TGTGCCAGTAGTAACAGGTTGGTCCGGGACGAGCAGTACTTC.

The chain has TRBV19 and TRBJ2-3, with D perhaps matching TRBD2 (7 bases). Trimming cost V 6 bases and J 4 bases, with 17 bases left between them. Per the germline V gene, CDR1 is LNHDA and CDR2 is SQIVND (reference sequence). CDR3 length: 15 residues. This chain's CDR3 is CASRWLADRPDTQYF. DNA for the CDR3: TGTGCCAGTAGATGGCTAGCGGACAGACCAGATACGCAGTATTTT.

The chain employs TRBV6-5 and TRBJ1-2; 8 bases are a match to TRBD1. V shed 6 bases, J shed 2 bases, and the junction held 8 bases outside the gene matches. Germline loops: CDR1 MNHEY, CDR2 SVGAGI. This CDR3 spans 15 amino acids. In nucleotides, the CDR3 is TGTGCCAGCAGACCTGCCGGGACAGGCAACTATGGCTACACCTTC. It translates to CASRPAGTGNYGYTF.

V gene TRBV29-1 combines with J gene TRBJ2-7; perhaps D is TRBD1 or TRBD2 (5 bases each). CDR3 length equals 13 residues. Germline loops: CDR1 SQVTM, CDR2 ANQGSEA. The germline V and J ends were trimmed by 6 bases and 0 bases, with 12 bases remaining between them. The CDR3, as DNA: TGCAGCGTCTCTCCTGGGGGCTCCTACGAGCAGTACTTC. Its translation: CSVSPGGSYEQYF.

This clone was observed a few times. The genes are TRBV2 and TRBJ1-6; no clear D. V was trimmed by 4 bases and J by 9 bases, leaving 10 bases between them. Germline V gives CDR1 SNHLY, CDR2 FYNNEI. This CDR3 has 13 residues. CDR3 protein: CASSGTGSSPLHF. As DNA, the CDR3 is TGTGCCAGCAGTGGGACCGGGAGTTCACCCCTCCACTTT. Full variable domain (rest looked up from reference TRBV2 and TRBJ1-6): EPEVTQTPSHQVTQMGQEVILRCVPISNHLYFYWYRQILGQKVEFLVSFYNNEISEKSEIFDDQFSVERPDGSNFTLKIRSTKLEDSAMYFCASSGTGSSPLHFGNGTRLTVT.

This clone has more than one count but fewer than ten. The chain combines TRBV4-1 with TRBJ1-2, with D perhaps TRBD1 (6 bases). The CDR3 totals 14 residues. The V end lost 0 bases, the J end lost 5 bases, and 10 bases lay between the germline ends. The germline V gene has CDR1 MGHRA and CDR2 YSYEKL. CDR3 coding DNA: TGCGCCAGCAGCCAAGAGGTCGGGACATATGGCTACACCTTC. As protein: CASSQEVGTYGYTF.

The rearrangement joins TRBV6-4 to TRBJ2-3, with 7 bases matching TRBD1. Trimming took 6 bases from V and 4 from J; bases not matched to a gene: 7. The germline V gene encodes CDR1 MRHNA and CDR2 SNTAGT. The CDR3 has 14 amino acids. In nucleotides, the CDR3 is TGTGCCAGCAGCGTACAGGGGAAAGCAGATACGCAGTATTTT. It encodes CASSVQGKADTQYF.

V gene TRBV27 combines with J gene TRBJ2-3, with D possibly being TRBD2 (5 bases). This CDR3 has 15 residues. Trimming took 5 bases from V and 8 from J, leaving 20 bases between them. The germline V gene has CDR1 MNHEY and CDR2 SMNVEV (reference sequence). The chain's CDR3 is CASSPGRGPPGTQYF. The DNA of the CDR3 is TGTGCCAGCAGTCCTGGTCGAGGGCCGCCTGGTACGCAGTATTTT.

The chain employs TRBV6-1 and TRBJ1-2, with a possible D match to TRBD1 (5 bases). The V gene's germline CDR1 is MNHNS and CDR2 SASEGT. Trimming shortened V by 2 bases and J by 2 bases, and 21 bases separated the two germline ends. The CDR3 has 18 amino acids. The CDR3 reads CASSENLRPSRQNYGYTF. The DNA of the CDR3 is TGTGCCAGCAGTGAAAACTTGAGACCATCCAGACAGAACTATGGCTACACCTTC.

The V and J genes are TRBV27 and TRBJ2-3; D is undetermined. The CDR3 contains 14 residues. Per the germline V gene, CDR1 is MNHEY and CDR2 is SMNVEV (reference sequence). The germline V and J ends were trimmed by 0 bases and 2 bases, with 6 bases remaining between them. The DNA for the CDR3 is TGTGCCAGCAGTTTATCTGCCGCCACAGATACGCAGTATTTT. This encodes CASSLSAATDTQYF.

This clone has a count of ten or more. The V call is TRBV30, the J call TRBJ2-1; D ambiguous. The V end was cut by 8 bases, the J end by 9 bases, with 14 bases between. CDR1 and CDR2 (germline): GTSNPN, SVGIG (reference sequence). The CDR3 length is 11 residues. CDR3 nucleotides: TGTGCCCGAGGCCTATCTAGTGAGCAGTTCTTC. Translated, it gives CARGLSSEQFF.

This clone was counted between two and nine times. A junction boundary mismatches the germline segment, possibly from a read error. The chain combines TRBV2 with TRBJ1-4; D is undetermined. Per the germline V gene, CDR1 is SNHLY and CDR2 is FYNNEI. This CDR3 spans 11 amino acids. In DNA form, the CDR3 reads TGTGCCAGCAGGGAACCGGGCCTTAGAGTTTTT. As protein: CASREPGLRVF.

This clone was observed a few times. V gene TRBV5-1 combines with J gene TRBJ2-3; D is uncertain. Looked up from germline, CDR1 is SGHRS and CDR2 is YFSETQ. The length of the CDR3 is 12 residues. Trimming took 0 bases from V and 13 from J, leaving 12 bases between them. In DNA form, the CDR3 reads TGCGCCAGCAGCTTGGACAAGGTTGTCGAGTATTTT. Its protein is CASSLDKVVEYF.

A single count supports this clone. The gene calls are TRBV25-1 and TRBJ2-1; D is undetermined. The CDR3 contains 13 residues. V dropped 3 bases and J dropped 10 bases, with 13 bases sitting between them. Germline loops: CDR1 MGHDK, CDR2 SYGVNS. The CDR3 loop is CASSDLELLEQFF. CDR3 bases: TGTGCCAGCAGTGACCTGGAGCTTTTAGAGCAGTTCTTC.

J is TRBJ2-3 and V is TRBV27; no reliable D call. The V gene lost 2 bases and the J gene lost 4 bases, with 7 bases spanning the gap. Germline V gives CDR1 MNHEY, CDR2 SMNVEV (reference sequence). The CDR3 contains 13 residues. The CDR3 coding sequence is TGTGCCAGCAGTTTAGGGCTTCCAGATACGCAGTATTTT. Amino acids: CASSLGLPDTQYF.

The chain has TRBV6-1 and TRBJ1-5; D gene uncertain. Germline lookup yields CDR1 MNHNS and CDR2 SASEGT. The CDR3 extends over 11 amino acids. The V end was cut by 1 base, the J end by 13 bases, with 8 bases between. The CDR3 DNA sequence: TGTGCCAGCAGTGAAGGTTACAGTCAGCATTTT. It yields the protein CASSEGYSQHF.

The J gene is TRBJ2-7, the V gene TRBV6-5; D not resolved. Germline V gene data show CDR1 as MNHEY and CDR2 as SVGAGI. This CDR3 is built from 15 residues. V lost 2 bases to trimming and J lost 2 bases, with 13 bases between them. The CDR3 bases are TGTGCCAGCAGTTACGGTCCGTCCTCGACCTACGAGCAGTACTTC. This encodes CASSYGPSSTYEQYF.

This chain joins TRBV5-1 and TRBJ2-5; possibly TRBD1 for D (5 bases). V was trimmed by 3 bases and J by 1 base, leaving 10 bases between them. Germline CDR1 is SGHRS and CDR2 is YFSETQ. The CDR3 sequence is 14 residues long. The CDR3 spells CASSWGEFQETQYF. The CDR3 DNA follows: TGCGCCAGCAGCTGGGGCGAATTCCAAGAGACCCAGTACTTC.

The rearrangement uses TRBV7-9 and TRBJ1-4; D is undetermined. V lost 1 base and J 4 bases, leaving 10 bases between the germline ends. This CDR3 comprises 15 residues. CDR1 and CDR2 (germline): SEHNR, FQNEAQ (reference sequence). The CDR3 is CASSLGVSINEKLFF. The DNA of the CDR3 is TGTGCCAGCAGCTTAGGAGTAAGCATTAATGAAAAACTGTTTTTT.

V gene TRBV15 combines with J gene TRBJ1-1, with a tentative D call TRBD1 (6 bases). The germline V and J ends were trimmed by 1 base and 5 bases, with 11 bases remaining between them. This CDR3 is 14 amino acids long. CDR1 and CDR2 (germline): LNHNV, YYDKDF (reference sequence). The CDR3 reads CATSRGTGRTEAFF. The CDR3 nucleotides read TGTGCCACCAGCAGAGGCACAGGGAGGACTGAAGCTTTCTTT.